Presented here are 4 T cell receptor beta chains from one specimen sequenced in a study of Ad26.COV2.S vaccination and SARS-CoV-2 variants. Some clones are missing from TCRdb's copy, which holds only in-frame ones; the method was immunoSEQ multiplex PCR. This table has some 520,000 clones, roughly 85% appearing once. Documented treatment: 19 received Ad26.COV2.S at low or high dose, single or two shots; roughly 5 received placebo; per-sample allocation not given. Repertoires come from day 63 after the first vaccine or placebo injection. The material sequenced was peripheral blood, taken in a trial of Ad26.COV2.S vaccine versus placebo. Receptors were obtained from a person between 18 and 65 years old who received the Ad26.COV2.S COVID-19 vaccine or a placebo.

The chain employs TRBV7-2 and TRBJ2-1; 13 bases line up with TRBD2. The CDR3 contains 17 residues. Trimming removed 5 bases from V and 5 bases from J; junction bases left unmatched: 9. Germline V gene sequence: CDR1 SGHTA, CDR2 FQGNSA. The CDR3 sequence is CASSRLPGLAGNNEQFF. The CDR3 DNA is TGTGCCAGCAGCAGGTTACCGGGACTAGCGGGGAACAATGAGCAGTTCTTC. The full variable domain, its missing parts supplied by reference TRBV7-2 and TRBJ2-1, is GAGVSQSPSNKVTEKGKDVELRCDPISGHTALYWYRQSLGQGLEFLIYFQGNSAPDKSGLPSDRFSAERTGGSVSTLTIQRTQQEDSAVYLCASSRLPGLAGNNEQFFGPGTRLTVL.

The rearrangement joins TRBV7-8 to TRBJ1-4, with TRBD1 identical over 8 bases. CDR1 and CDR2 (germline): SGHVS, FQNEAQ. Germline trimming cut 3 bases from V and 8 bases from J; bases unmatched to any gene: 5. The CDR3 has 14 amino acids. CDR3 sequence (DNA): TGTGCCAGCAGCTTGGGACAGGTCGCAGAAAAACTGTTTTTT. It encodes CASSLGQVAEKLFF.

The chain links TRBV2 to TRBJ2-1; 7 bases fit TRBD2. Losses at the gene ends were 1 base for V and 2 bases for J; bases not matched to a gene: 2. Germline values: CDR1 SNHLY, CDR2 FYNNEI. The length of the CDR3 is 15 residues. CDR3 nucleotides: TGTGCCAGCAGTGAAGATGCGGGAGCCTACAATGAGCAGTTCTTC. Its protein product is CASSEDAGAYNEQFF.

This clone occurred a few times. This chain uses TRBV28 with TRBJ1-6; D might be TRBD1 (5 bases). The V gene lost 10 bases and the J gene lost 7 bases, with 17 bases spanning the gap. The CDR3 spans 14 residues. The germline V gene encodes CDR1 MDHEN and CDR2 SYDVKM. The CDR3 is CATFVPGRNSPLHF. The CDR3 bases are TGTGCCACCTTCGTCCCAGGGCGCAATTCACCCCTCCACTTT.